This TCR beta chain appears in the sequencing data of a study of Ad26.COV2.S vaccination and SARS-CoV-2 variants. Study-wide results and limits: Estimates derived from TCR breadth and depth analyses may have underestimated total T cell responses.

On this clone: As yet, its antigen is unknown.

Treatment denoted: around 19 received Ad26.COV2.S at low or high dose, single or two shots; about 5 received placebo; per-sample allocation not given. Specimen acquisition occurred on day 63 following the initial vaccine or placebo injection. The CDR3 is 14 amino acids. Between the trimmed V and J ends, which lost 4 bases and 6 bases, there was a span of 15 bases. Per germline, CDR1 SGHDT and CDR2 YYEEEE. The assay was immunoSEQ multiplex PCR, and TCRdb's table has in-frame clones only and misses some. The table records more than 300,000 clones, around 84% of them present only once. This chain connects TRBV5-6 to TRBJ2-3; a weak D match, TRBD1 (5 bases). The clonotype was recovered from a person aged 18-60 years who received the Ad26.COV2.S COVID-19 vaccine or a placebo. The sequencing used peripheral blood, collected in a trial of Ad26.COV2.S vaccine versus placebo. The CDR3 DNA follows: TGTGCCAGCAGCCGCCTTCAGGGATACGATACGCAGTATTTT. It is translated as CASSRLQGYDTQYF.